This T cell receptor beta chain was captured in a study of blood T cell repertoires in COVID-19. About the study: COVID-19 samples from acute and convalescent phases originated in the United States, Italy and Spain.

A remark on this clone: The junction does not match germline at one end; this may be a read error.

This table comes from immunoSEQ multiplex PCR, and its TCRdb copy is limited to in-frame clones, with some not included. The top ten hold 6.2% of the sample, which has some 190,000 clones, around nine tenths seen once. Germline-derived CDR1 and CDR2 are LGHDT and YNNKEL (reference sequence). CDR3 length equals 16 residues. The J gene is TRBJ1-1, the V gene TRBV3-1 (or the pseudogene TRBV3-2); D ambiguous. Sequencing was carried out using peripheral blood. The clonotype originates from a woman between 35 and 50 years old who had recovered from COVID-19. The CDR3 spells CASSQDDIVPNSEAFF. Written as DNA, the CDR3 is TGTGCCAGCAGCCAAGACGACATAGTTCCTAACAGTGAAGCTTTCTTT.